Shown below are 16 T cell receptor beta chains from a single sample sequenced in a study of CD8 T cells in cerebrospinal fluid in Alzheimer's disease. After re-calling the 10x single-cell sequencing reads, TCRdb lists one entry per CDR3 protein, DNA absent. This sample's table reports 1,100 to 1,500 distinct CDR3 sequences. The sample taken for sequencing was cerebrospinal fluid. These receptors were taken from a human donor with mild cognitive impairment.

This clonotype is classed as medium-sized by frequency. The rearrangement joins TRBV19 to TRBJ2-5; no DNA is available, so the TRBD1 call from TCRdb remains unchecked. CDR1 and CDR2 from the germline V gene are LNHDA and SQIVND (reference sequence). This CDR3 has 12 amino acids. The CDR3 loop is CASSHRGETQYF.

Frequency places this clonotype as medium-sized. This chain connects TRBV11-2 to TRBJ2-3; the D call of TRBD2 rests on TCRdb alone, since no DNA is present to check it. The CDR3 contains 19 residues. Germline loops: CDR1 SGHAT, CDR2 FQNNGV. The CDR3 loop reads CASSKRGWGSRAITDTQYF.

By frequency, this clonotype registers medium-sized. This chain joins TRBV2 and TRBJ2-5; without DNA, the TCRdb call of TRBD1 cannot be checked. The CDR3 is 12 residues long. Looked up from germline, CDR1 is SNHLY and CDR2 is FYNNEI. The CDR3 spells CASRAQSAREDF.

This clonotype is labeled medium-sized based on frequency. V and J are TRBV28 and TRBJ1-1; the TCRdb call, TRBD1, lacks DNA for checking. The CDR3 is 12 amino acids. The germline V gene encodes CDR1 MDHEN and CDR2 SYDVKM. This chain's CDR3 is CASRLTGSEAFF.

Frequency places this clonotype as large (0.1 to 1%). The genes are TRBV12-3 or TRBV12-4 and TRBJ1-1; TCRdb proposes TRBD1, but this gene call is untestable without DNA. This CDR3 is 15 amino acids long. The CDR3 sequence: CASSQGGKGETEAFF.

This chain connects TRBV5-6 to TRBJ2-1; the D call of TRBD2 rests on TCRdb alone, since no DNA is present to check it. The germline gives CDR1 SGHDT, CDR2 YYEEEE. This CDR3 is built from 14 residues. CDR3 loop: CASTWGRPENEQFF.

Judged by frequency, this clonotype is medium-sized (0.01 to 0.1%). The V and J genes are TRBV6-5 and TRBJ2-5; TCRdb's D call of TRBD2 is untestable without DNA. This CDR3 is 15 amino acids long. Germline V gene lookup returns CDR1 MNHEY and CDR2 SVGAGI. The CDR3 loop is CASTTPGLRGETQYF.

This clonotype is called large based on its frequency. J is TRBJ1-2 and V is TRBV11-2. From germline, CDR1 is SGHAT and CDR2 FQNNGV. The CDR3 length is 14 residues. The CDR3 protein is CASSLAATWEGYTF.

This clonotype is large by frequency. The rearrangement uses TRBV7-6 and TRBJ1-1; TCRdb picks TRBD1, but there is no DNA to check that call. This CDR3 contains 15 residues. Germline lookup yields CDR1 SGHVS and CDR2 FNYEAQ. CDR3 protein: CASSPGTTLNTEAFF.

This clonotype is classed as medium-sized by frequency. This chain uses TRBV14 with TRBJ1-1; lacking DNA, the TRBD1 call made by TCRdb goes unchecked. The length of the CDR3 is 12 residues. CDR1 is SGHDN and CDR2 is FVKESK in the germline V gene. CDR3 protein: CASSSDRVGAFF. Using reference TRBV14 and TRBJ1-1 for the parts outside the CDR3, the full variable domain is EAGVTQFPSHSVIEKGQTVTLRCDPISGHDNLYWYRRVMGKEIKFLLHFVKESKQDESGMPNNRFLAERTGGTYSTLKVQPAELEDSGVYFCASSSDRVGAFFGQGTRLTVV.

This clonotype shows up as medium-sized by frequency. The chain has TRBV6-2 or TRBV6-3 and TRBJ2-7. Germline V gene data show CDR1 as MNHEY and CDR2 as SVGEGT. This CDR3 is built from 13 residues. This CDR3 is CASSVDSSYEQYF.

This clonotype shows up as medium-sized by frequency. This rearrangement joins TRBV6-5 to TRBJ1-1; TCRdb's assignment of TRBD1 cannot be checked, as there is no DNA. The germline gives CDR1 MNHEY, CDR2 SVGAGI. This CDR3 is 13 amino acids long. The CDR3 protein is CAISDRVNTEAFF.

Measured by frequency, this clonotype is medium-sized. This chain connects TRBV2 to TRBJ2-2; TCRdb's D call, TRBD1, is unchecked because there is no DNA. The CDR3 runs to 16 residues. Germline lookup yields CDR1 SNHLY and CDR2 FYNNEI. The CDR3: CASSRAGGSNTGELFF. The full variable domain, rest sourced from reference TRBV2 and TRBJ2-2, is EPEVTQTPSHQVTQMGQEVILRCVPISNHLYFYWYRQILGQKVEFLVSFYNNEISEKSEIFDDQFSVERPDGSNFTLKIRSTKLEDSAMYFCASSRAGGSNTGELFFGEGSRLTVL.

Considering frequency, this clonotype is medium-sized. The CDR3 sequence: CASSQTLQGRQETQYF. The chain recombines TRBV4-2 with TRBJ2-5; TCRdb picks TRBD1, but there is no DNA to check that call. CDR3 size: 16 residues. The germline gives CDR1 LGHNA, CDR2 YNFKEQ.

According to its frequency, this clonotype is medium-sized (0.01 to 0.1%). This sequence joins TRBV11-2 and TRBJ1-3. CDR1 is SGHAT and CDR2 is FQNNGV in the germline V gene. The CDR3 totals 11 residues. Here the CDR3 reads CASSSSDTIYF.

This clonotype is medium-sized (0.01 to 0.1%) by frequency. The gene calls are TRBV18 and TRBJ1-4. The CDR3 extends over 15 amino acids. Per germline, CDR1 KGHSH and CDR2 LQKENI. CDR3 region: CASSPLVGSQEKLFF.